Following are 18 T cell receptor beta chains from one sample sequenced in a study of blood T cell repertoires in COVID-19. Measured with immunoSEQ multiplex PCR; TCRdb has only the in-frame clones, and not every one. Of 150,000 to 200,000 clones listed, 75% to 90% are singletons. The sequencing input was peripheral blood. Receptor source: a woman in her sixties with acute or convalescent COVID-19.

The rearrangement links TRBV7-9 to TRBJ2-2; 7 positions agree with TRBD1. V lost 6 bases and J lost 5; bases outside the gene matches: 6. This CDR3 is built from 14 residues. CDR1 is SEHNR, CDR2 FQNEAQ, per germline (reference sequence). The CDR3 bases are TGTGCCAGCAGGTCAGACAGGGAAACCGGGGAGCTGTTTTTT. This gives the protein CASRSDRETGELFF.

The gene calls are TRBV7-3 and TRBJ2-1; TRBD2 matches at 8 bases. Germline-derived CDR1 and CDR2 are SGHTA and FQGTGA. V dropped 5 bases and J dropped 8; count of bases not matched to a gene: 11. The CDR3 is 15 amino acids. CDR3 sequence: CASSPGLASSHEQFF. The CDR3 bases are TGTGCCAGCAGCCCCGGACTAGCCTCCTCTCATGAGCAGTTCTTC.

The genes are TRBV28 and TRBJ1-6; D unclear. CDR3 length: 14 amino acids. Germline assignment: CDR1 MDHEN and CDR2 SYDVKM. The ends were cut back, 2 bases at V and 7 bases at J, with 9 bases in the middle. This chain's CDR3 is CASSLPVTNSPLHF. CDR3 sequence (DNA): TGTGCCAGCAGTTTACCCGTAACAAATTCACCCCTCCACTTT.

This clone was seen more than once but under ten times. In nucleotides, the CDR3 is TGTGCCAGCAGAGTCGGGACAGGGGACACCTACGAGCAGTACTTC. It codes for CASRVGTGDTYEQYF. The rearrangement links TRBV6-5 to TRBJ2-7; 10 bases line up with TRBD1. This CDR3 region has 15 residues. Germline V gives CDR1 MNHEY, CDR2 SVGAGI. V lost 6 bases and J lost 2; bases outside the gene matches: 7.

The chain carries TRBV29-1 and TRBJ2-1, with TRBD2 matching over 7 bases. With 4 bases clipped from V and 3 bases from J, the junction kept 3 bases outside the gene matches. This CDR3 spans 13 amino acids. Germline loops: CDR1 SQVTM, CDR2 ANQGSEA. CDR3 coding DNA: TGCAGCGTTGGCGGGAGTCTCTACAATGAGCAGTTCTTC. It translates to CSVGGSLYNEQFF.

The chain is built from TRBV2 and TRBJ1-5; D ambiguous. CDR3 length equals 14 residues. V was clipped by 4 bases and J by 0 bases, with 7 bases between them. Germline CDR1 and CDR2: SNHLY and FYNNEI. CDR3 nucleotides: TGTGCCAGCAGTGGCCTGGCTAGCAATCAGCCCCAGCATTTT. Its translation: CASSGLASNQPQHF.

The rearrangement uses TRBV7-9 and TRBJ2-1, with a tentative D call TRBD2 (5 bases). V lost 5 bases and J 7 bases, leaving 12 bases between the germline ends. Germline values: CDR1 SEHNR, CDR2 FQNEAQ (reference sequence). This CDR3 is 13 amino acids long. CDR3 DNA: TGTGCCAGCAGCCGATCGGGGTATAATGAGCAGTTCTTC. Translation: CASSRSGYNEQFF. Full variable domain (outside the CDR3, taken from reference TRBV7-9 and TRBJ2-1): DTGVSQNPRHKITKRGQNVTFRCDPISEHNRLYWYRQTLGQGPEFLTYFQNEAQLEKSRLLSDRFSAERPKGSFSTLEIQRTEQGDSAMYLCASSRSGYNEQFFGPGTRLTVL.

The genes are TRBV24-1 and TRBJ2-2; the D gene is possibly TRBD2 (5 bases). Germline V gene data show CDR1 as KGHDR and CDR2 as SFDVKD. CDR3 length: 17 amino acids. V lost 0 bases, J lost 5 bases, and 15 bases lay in between. The CDR3 loop is CATSDLQMGERTGELFF. The CDR3 nucleotides read TGTGCCACCAGTGATTTGCAAATGGGAGAGCGGACCGGGGAGCTGTTTTTT.

The chain employs TRBV5-4 and TRBJ2-7, with 7 bases identical to TRBD1. V shed 6 bases and J 0 bases; nucleotides not matched to a gene: 9. Per the germline V gene, CDR1 is SGHNT and CDR2 is YYREEE (reference sequence). The CDR3 runs to 15 residues. CDR3 DNA sequence: TGTGCCAGCACCCCACAGGGGCTCACCTCCTACGAGCAGTACGTC. This translates into CASTPQGLTSYEQYV.

The rearrangement joins TRBV5-1 to TRBJ2-1; D unclear. V gave up 4 bases and J gave up 0 bases, with 11 bases separating them. There are 15 residues in the CDR3. Germline values: CDR1 SGHRS, CDR2 YFSETQ. The CDR3 is CASSLDTSSYNEQFF. The DNA for the CDR3 is TGCGCCAGCAGCCTTGATACCAGCTCCTACAATGAGCAGTTCTTC.

This chain connects TRBV29-1 to TRBJ2-7; the match to TRBD2 covers 7 bases. Trimming took 2 bases from V and 3 from J; bases not matched to a gene: 4. The CDR3 runs 13 residues. The germline CDR1 and CDR2 sequences are SQVTM and ANQGSEA. CDR3 protein: CSVELGLLYEQYV. CDR3 in DNA: TGCAGCGTTGAATTGGGACTACTCTACGAGCAGTACGTC.

The genes are TRBV2 and TRBJ1-2; TRBD1 agrees at 9 bases. The CDR3 covers 14 residues. V was pared by 8 bases and J by 2 bases, with 6 bases of the junction left unmatched. From germline, CDR1 is SNHLY and CDR2 FYNNEI. CDR3 amino acids: CASYGQGKNYGYTF. In DNA, the CDR3 is TGTGCCAGCTATGGACAGGGGAAAAACTATGGCTACACCTTC.

The CDR3 region is CASSLDRGTETQHF. The CDR3 nucleotides are TGTGCCAGCAGCTTGGACAGGGGGACGGAGACCCAGCATTTT. The chain uses TRBV5-8 and TRBJ1-5; 8 nucleotides agree with TRBD1. V was pared by 0 bases and J by 11 bases, with 7 bases of the junction left unmatched. The CDR3 runs 14 residues. Germline V gives CDR1 SGHTS, CDR2 YDEGEE. Using reference TRBV5-8 and TRBJ1-5 for the parts outside the CDR3, the full variable domain is EAGVTQSPTHLIKTRGQQATLRCSPISGHTSVYWYQQALGLGLQFLLWYDEGEERNRGNFPPRFSGRQFPNYSSELNVNALELEDSALYLCASSLDRGTETQHFGDGTRLSIL.

The chain combines TRBV10-3 with TRBJ1-2; 8 positions match TRBD1. Germline CDR1 is ENHRY and CDR2 is SYGVKD. The CDR3 has 14 residues. Losses at the gene ends were 0 bases for V and 8 bases for J; bases not matched to a gene: 5. This chain's CDR3 is CAISESQGARGYTF. The CDR3 DNA is TGTGCCATCAGTGAGTCTCAGGGGGCGAGGGGCTACACCTTC.

This clone was seen a few times. J is TRBJ2-2 and V is TRBV21-1; no DNA check was done on the table's D call, TRBD1. TRBV21-1 is a documented pseudogene. The CDR3 covers 18 residues. This chain's CDR3 is CASRTPRQVPLNTGELFF. The CDR3 nucleotides are TGTGCCAGCAGGACCCCTAGACAGGTTCCCTTGAACACCGGGGAGCTGTTTTTT.

V and J are TRBV19 and TRBJ1-4; tentative D call: TRBD1 (6 bases). The V end was cut by 8 bases, the J end by 7 bases, with 14 bases between. Per germline, CDR1 LNHDA and CDR2 SQIVND (reference sequence). There are 13 residues in the CDR3. The CDR3 DNA reads TGTGCCAGTTCGACGCAGGGGACTGAAAAACTGTTTTTT. Its translation: CASSTQGTEKLFF.

The rearrangement links TRBV7-2 to TRBJ1-2; 11 bases map to TRBD1. The germline gives CDR1 SGHTA, CDR2 FQGNSA. J lost 4 bases, V lost 0 bases, and 7 bases had no gene match. The CDR3 has 17 amino acids. CDR3 nucleotide sequence: TGTGCCAGCAGCTTAGCCCCCGGACAGGGGGCGAGCTATGGCTACACCTTC. Protein sequence: CASSLAPGQGASYGYTF.

This clone was seen a handful of times. The rearrangement joins TRBV19 to TRBJ1-1; the D is unclear. CDR3 length: 13 residues. The germline V gene has CDR1 LNHDA and CDR2 SQIVND (reference sequence). Trimming took 4 bases from V and 3 from J, leaving 9 bases between them. Written as DNA, the CDR3 is TGTGCCAGTAGTACTGGGAGTGACACTGAAGCTTTCTTT. As protein: CASSTGSDTEAFF.